Listed here are 32 T cell receptor beta chains from one sample, sequenced in a study of beta chain features in type 1 diabetes (dated by TCRdb to the late 2010s). The method behind the library was the immunoSEQ multiplex PCR assay. The entire amount of isolated RNA was reverse transcribed using the High Capacity cDNA Reverse Transcription Kit, so the sequenced TCRB transcripts were expressed ones. TCRdb re-hosts the immuneACCESS table, in-frame sequences only. Its copies lack some clones; in the studies checked, an unresolved V gene accounts for under half of them, and the cause for the rest is not known. The sample table holds some 270,000 clones, of which 7% to 9% were seen once. The ten largest clones represent approximately 1% of the sample. Sequencing was performed on central memory CD4+ T cells from blood. The origin of the receptors is a woman in her late teens or twenties in good health.

The V call is TRBV7-3, the J call TRBJ2-1; D ambiguous. Germline lookup yields CDR1 SGHTA and CDR2 FQGTGA. There are 13 residues in the CDR3. V lost 5 bases and J lost 5, with 10 bases in between. CDR3 in amino acids: CASSVGGNNEQFF. DNA for the CDR3: TGTGCCAGCAGCGTAGGTGGAAACAATGAGCAGTTCTTC.

This clone has more than one count but fewer than ten. The chain couples TRBV5-1 to TRBJ2-1, with a tentative D call TRBD1 (6 bases). The CDR3 is made up of 16 amino acids. Trimming took off 4 bases at V and 0 bases at J, with 14 bases between the two ends. CDR1 is SGHRS, CDR2 YFSETQ, per germline. The CDR3 sequence: CASSTGQYISYNEQFF. CDR3 sequence (DNA): TGCGCCAGCAGCACCGGACAGTACATCTCCTACAATGAGCAGTTCTTC.

The chain couples TRBV18 to TRBJ2-7; D perhaps matches TRBD2 (5 bases). Germline V gene data show CDR1 as KGHSH and CDR2 as LQKENI. V gave up 3 bases and J gave up 4 bases, with 16 bases separating them. The CDR3 runs to 15 residues. CDR3 DNA: TGTGCCAGCTCACCGGGAGCGCCCAAGGCGTACGAGCAGTACTTC. Its translation is CASSPGAPKAYEQYF.

This clone was counted a few times. The chain uses TRBV9 and TRBJ1-4, with D possibly TRBD1 on 6 matching bases. The length of the CDR3 is 15 residues. The V gene lost 4 bases and the J gene lost 6 bases, with 16 bases spanning the gap. Germline CDR1 and CDR2: SGDLS and YYNGEE. CDR3 in DNA: TGTGCCAGCAGCCCGGACAGTCCTTTTGATGAAAAACTGTTTTTT. It codes for CASSPDSPFDEKLFF.

J is TRBJ2-7 and V is TRBV7-2, with TRBD2 as a possible D gene (6 bases). The V gene lost 2 bases and the J gene lost 3 bases, with 8 bases spanning the gap. Germline assignment: CDR1 SGHTA and CDR2 FQGNSA. CDR3 length: 13 residues. The CDR3 nucleotides are TGTGCCAGCAGCTTAACGGGAGACTACGAGCAGTACTTC. Amino acids: CASSLTGDYEQYF.

There are a few counts of this clone. CDR3 in DNA: TGCGCCAGCAGCCAAGATCGAGCGGGGGGGGAGACCCAGTACTTC. It yields the protein CASSQDRAGGETQYF. The chain joins TRBV4-3 to TRBJ2-5, with TRBD2 matching 10 bases. Germline assignment: CDR1 LGHNA and CDR2 YSLEER. There are 15 residues in the CDR3. V dropped 0 bases and J dropped 5; count of bases not matched to a gene: 3.

This clone has only a few counts. The chain links TRBV9 to TRBJ2-3, with 7 bases fitting TRBD1. This CDR3 is 17 amino acids long. The V segment lost 0 bases and the J segment 2 bases; nucleotides outside the gene matches: 9. Germline lookup yields CDR1 SGDLS and CDR2 YYNGEE. The CDR3 spells CASSVAVGRGITDTQYF. CDR3 sequence (DNA): TGTGCCAGCAGCGTAGCTGTGGGCAGGGGGATCACAGATACGCAGTATTTT.

This clone was seen a few times. The chain employs TRBV7-9 and TRBJ2-1; possible D gene TRBD1, 5 bases. This CDR3 is built from 16 residues. Germline-derived CDR1 and CDR2 are SEHNR and FQNEAQ (reference sequence). Deletions cut 2 bases from V and 7 bases from J, with 18 bases between. CDR3 nucleotides: TGTGCCAGCAGCTTATGGGGTGGAGCAGGGATGAATGAGCAGTTCTTC. This gives the protein CASSLWGGAGMNEQFF.

V and J are TRBV7-6 and TRBJ2-7; 13 bases map to TRBD2. Germline CDR1 is SGHVS and CDR2 is FNYEAQ. The CDR3 sequence is 17 residues long. With 1 base clipped from V and 4 bases from J, the junction kept 7 bases outside the gene matches. CDR3 region: CASSLGPGTSGMYEQYF. CDR3 DNA: TGTGCCAGCAGCTTAGGCCCCGGGACTAGCGGGATGTACGAGCAGTACTTC.

V and J are TRBV18 and TRBJ1-1; TRBD1 is a possible D gene (6 bases). V lost 0 bases, J lost 5 bases, and 13 bases lay in between. This CDR3 region has 15 residues. Germline V lookup: CDR1 KGHSH, CDR2 LQKENI. CDR3 sequence reads: CASSPPSQGRTEAFF. The CDR3 region has the DNA TGTGCCAGCTCACCACCTTCCCAGGGGAGGACTGAAGCTTTCTTT. The variable domain in full, completed from reference TRBV18 and TRBJ1-1, reads NAGVMQNPRHLVRRRGQEARLRCSPMKGHSHVYWYRQLPEEGLKFMVYLQKENIIDESGMPKERFSAEFPKEGPSILRIQQVVRGDSAAYFCASSPPSQGRTEAFFGQGTRLTVV.

The table lists this clone with many counts. The V call is TRBV29-1, the J call TRBJ2-6; D is perhaps TRBD2 (5 bases). Germline-derived CDR1 and CDR2 are SQVTM and ANQGSEA. The CDR3 sequence is 18 residues long. V was trimmed by 7 bases and J by 1 base, leaving 23 bases between them. CDR3 bases: TGCAGCGCACTAGGTATAGGCTCGGCGATATCTGGGGCCAACGTCCTGACTTTC. The encoded protein is CSALGIGSAISGANVLTF.

This clone was seen a few times. Being one base from a much bigger clone, this may be a read error. This CDR3 is also generated by other DNA sequences in the sample. The rearrangement links TRBV18 to TRBJ1-3; no reliable D call. Germline CDR1 KGHSH, CDR2 LQKENI. The CDR3 is made up of 13 amino acids. The DNA for the CDR3 is TGTGCCAGCTCTCGGGAGACTGGAAACACCATATACTTT. Protein: CASSRETGNTIYF.

Of note for this clone: Other DNA sequences of this sample code for an identical CDR3. The chain employs TRBV27 and TRBJ1-2; 8 nucleotides align to TRBD1. Germline loops: CDR1 MNHEY, CDR2 SMNVEV (reference sequence). The CDR3 spans 13 residues. Trimming at V came to 2 bases and at J to 8 bases, leaving 4 bases not matched to a gene. The CDR3 DNA is TGTGCCAGCAGTTTACAGGGGGCGGGAGGCTACACCTTC. This encodes CASSLQGAGGYTF.

The chain is built from TRBV5-8 and TRBJ2-1; weak D call: TRBD2 (6 bases). The CDR3 has 15 amino acids. In germline, CDR1 is SGHTS, CDR2 YDEGEE. V lost 2 bases and J lost 5, with 14 bases in between. The CDR3 sequence: CASSFWGKRDNEQFF. In DNA, the CDR3 is TGTGCCAGCAGCTTCTGGGGTAAGCGGGACAATGAGCAGTTCTTC.

This chain uses TRBV5-1 with TRBJ2-2; 9 nucleotides match TRBD1. V was pared by 2 bases and J by 7 bases, with 6 bases of the junction left unmatched. CDR3 length: 15 amino acids. In germline, CDR1 is SGHRS, CDR2 YFSETQ. The CDR3 loop reads CASSFTGGRDGELFF. The CDR3 region has the DNA TGCGCCAGCAGCTTTACAGGGGGCCGAGACGGGGAGCTGTTTTTT.

The chain uses TRBV6-5 and TRBJ2-7; tentatively, D is TRBD1 (6 bases). Trimming stripped 5 bases from V and 4 bases from J, with 18 bases between. The CDR3 spans 15 residues. The V gene's germline CDR1 is MNHEY and CDR2 SVGAGI. The CDR3 protein is CASSPDSFRIYEQYV. The CDR3 DNA reads as TGTGCCAGCAGTCCGGACAGTTTCAGAATATACGAGCAGTACGTC.

The V gene is TRBV9, the J gene TRBJ1-2; D gene ambiguous. The germline V and J ends were trimmed by 6 bases and 2 bases, with 17 bases remaining between them. Germline V lookup: CDR1 SGDLS, CDR2 YYNGEE. There are 15 residues in the CDR3. The CDR3: CASTRGEPENYGYTF. The CDR3 coding sequence is TGTGCCAGCACCCGCGGGGAACCCGAAAACTATGGCTACACCTTC.

A few counts support this clone. The chain carries TRBV6-5 and TRBJ2-7; no clear D gene. The CDR3 covers 10 residues. The germline V gene has CDR1 MNHEY and CDR2 SVGAGI. Between the trimmed V and J ends, which lost 10 bases and 9 bases, there was a span of 13 bases. CDR3 region: CATALQGQYV. CDR3 DNA: TGTGCCACGGCCCTACAAGGGCAGTACGTC.

This clone was observed a handful of times. The rearrangement links TRBV21-1 to TRBJ2-7; the DNA was not compared with TRBD1, the D call given in the table. TRBV21-1 is given as a pseudogene. The CDR3 runs to 17 residues. The CDR3 DNA is TGTGCCAGCAGCTTAGGAATAACCGGGACAGTATTCGGCGAGCAGTACTTC. This encodes CASSLGITGTVFGEQYF.

By share, this clone ranks as medium-sized. The J gene is TRBJ2-4, the V gene TRBV7-2, with D perhaps matching TRBD1 (6 bases). V gave up 5 bases and J gave up 5 bases, with 16 bases separating them. In germline, CDR1 is SGHTA, CDR2 FQGNSA. The CDR3 is made up of 15 amino acids. DNA of the CDR3: TGTGCCAGCAGCCCGCAACAGGGAAGGGAAAACATTCAGTACTTC. It is translated as CASSPQQGRENIQYF.

The chain uses TRBV27 and TRBJ2-1, with 7 bases identical to TRBD2. Germline lookup yields CDR1 MNHEY and CDR2 SMNVEV (reference sequence). The CDR3 loop spans 16 amino acids. The V gene end was trimmed by 5 bases and the J gene end by 3 bases; junction bases not matched to a gene: 10. The CDR3 nucleotides read TGTGCCAGCAGTACCCTAGGGCTAGCGGTCTACAATGAGCAGTTCTTC. Its translation is CASSTLGLAVYNEQFF.

Written as DNA, the CDR3 is TGTGCCAGCAGCTTGACAGGGCGGGAGACCCAGTACTTC. It yields the protein CASSLTGRETQYF. The chain employs TRBV11-3 and TRBJ2-5, with TRBD1 matching 7 bases. The length of the CDR3 is 13 residues. V shed 3 bases, J shed 5 bases, and the junction held 3 bases outside the gene matches. Germline values: CDR1 SGHNT, CDR2 YENEEA.

This clone has at least ten counts. Other DNA sequences from this sample encode an identical CDR3 as well. In nucleotides, the CDR3 is TGTGCCAGCAGTTACCAGGGGAACTATGGCTACACCTTC. Protein sequence: CASSYQGNYGYTF. The chain has TRBV6-5 and TRBJ1-2, with a possible D match to TRBD1 (6 bases). From germline, CDR1 is MNHEY and CDR2 SVGAGI. V lost 2 bases to trimming and J lost 2 bases, with 6 bases between them. The CDR3 spans 13 residues.

The chain uses TRBV28 and TRBJ1-3; 7 bases fit TRBD1. Trimming cost V 6 bases and J 4 bases; bases outside gene matches: 3. Germline V CDR1 and CDR2: MDHEN, SYDVKM. CDR3 length: 13 amino acids. The CDR3 nucleotides read TGTGCCAGCAGGAAGGGACAGGGAAACACCATATATTTT. As protein: CASRKGQGNTIYF.

The V call is TRBV11-2, the J call TRBJ1-3; D gene uncertain. Looked up from germline, CDR1 is SGHAT and CDR2 is FQNNGV. Between the trimmed V and J ends, which lost 5 bases and 6 bases, there was a span of 14 bases. There are 14 residues in the CDR3. CDR3 region: CASSLDQVANTIYF. CDR3 nucleotides: TGTGCCAGCAGCCTTGACCAGGTTGCAAACACCATATATTTT.

The chain employs TRBV7-3 and TRBJ1-1, with no clear D. Germline assignment: CDR1 SGHTA and CDR2 FQGTGA. This CDR3 is built from 14 residues. Trimming stripped 2 bases from V and 0 bases from J, with 7 bases between. This CDR3 is CASSLQVLNTEAFF. CDR3 sequence (DNA): TGTGCCAGCAGCTTACAGGTTCTGAACACTGAAGCTTTCTTT. The full variable domain, completed using reference TRBV7-3 and TRBJ1-1, is GAGVSQTPSNKVTEKGKYVELRCDPISGHTALYWYRQSLGQGPEFLIYFQGTGAADDSGLPNDRFFAVRPEGSVSTLKIQRTERGDSAVYLCASSLQVLNTEAFFGQGTRLTVV.

V is TRBV7-9 and J is TRBJ2-7; 13 bases line up with TRBD2. CDR1 SEHNR and CDR2 FQNEAQ come from the germline V gene (reference sequence). V lost 5 bases and J lost 3; bases outside the gene matches: 7. The CDR3 consists of 16 residues. The CDR3 DNA reads as TGTGCCAGCAGCCCCAGACTAGCGGGAGGTAACTACGAGCAGTACTTC. Translated: CASSPRLAGGNYEQYF. Complete variable domain (other parts from reference TRBV7-9 and TRBJ2-7): DTGVSQNPRHKITKRGQNVTFRCDPISEHNRLYWYRQTLGQGPEFLTYFQNEAQLEKSRLLSDRFSAERPKGSFSTLEIQRTEQGDSAMYLCASSPRLAGGNYEQYFGPGTRLTVT.

This clone was counted only a few times. The rearrangement joins TRBV18 to TRBJ1-1; D is uncertain. The CDR3 covers 15 residues. The V end lost 2 bases, the J end lost 1 base, and 11 bases lay between the germline ends. The germline V gene has CDR1 KGHSH and CDR2 LQKENI. The CDR3 sequence is CASSPRKLGNTEAFF. CDR3 in DNA: TGTGCCAGCTCACCAAGGAAGTTAGGGAACACTGAAGCTTTCTTT.

This clone was picked up a small number of times. The chain has TRBV19 and TRBJ2-4, with D maybe TRBD2 (6 bases). The CDR3 extends over 15 amino acids. CDR1 LNHDA and CDR2 SQIVND come from the germline V gene (reference sequence). Trimming stripped 7 bases from V and 0 bases from J, with 13 bases between. The CDR3 here is CASTVGGKAKNIQYF. In DNA form, the CDR3 reads TGTGCCAGTACCGTGGGGGGAAAAGCCAAAAACATTCAGTACTTC.

This clone showed up just a few times. V and J are TRBV15 and TRBJ1-2; D is ambiguous. This CDR3 is 14 amino acids long. Germline V CDR1 and CDR2: LNHNV, YYDKDF (reference sequence). V was trimmed by 0 bases and J by 5 bases, leaving 10 bases between them. CDR3 residues: CATSRDRAGYGYTF. CDR3 nucleotide sequence: TGTGCCACCAGCAGAGATAGGGCAGGTTATGGCTACACCTTC.

The chain has TRBV5-1 and TRBJ2-5, with D tentatively TRBD1 (5 bases). Per the germline V gene, CDR1 is SGHRS and CDR2 is YFSETQ. Trimming stripped 2 bases from V and 0 bases from J, with 8 bases between. This CDR3 spans 14 amino acids. CDR3 protein: CASSFYRNQETQYF. CDR3 sequence (DNA): TGCGCCAGCAGCTTTTACAGGAACCAAGAGACCCAGTACTTC.

This clone was recorded a few times. The CDR3 nucleotides read TGTGCCAGCAGCGTAGGGACAGGGAGAAACTATGGCTACACCTTC. Translated: CASSVGTGRNYGYTF. This sequence joins TRBV9 and TRBJ1-2, with 8 positions matching TRBD1. V lost 0 bases, J lost 2 bases, and 3 bases stayed unmatched. The CDR3 consists of 15 residues. Looked up from germline, CDR1 is SGDLS and CDR2 is YYNGEE. Full variable domain (missing parts from reference TRBV9 and TRBJ1-2): DSGVTQTPKHLITATGQRVTLRCSPRSGDLSVYWYQQSLDQGLQFLIQYYNGEERAKGNILERFSAQQFPDLHSELNLSSLELGDSALYFCASSVGTGRNYGYTFGSGTRLTVV.